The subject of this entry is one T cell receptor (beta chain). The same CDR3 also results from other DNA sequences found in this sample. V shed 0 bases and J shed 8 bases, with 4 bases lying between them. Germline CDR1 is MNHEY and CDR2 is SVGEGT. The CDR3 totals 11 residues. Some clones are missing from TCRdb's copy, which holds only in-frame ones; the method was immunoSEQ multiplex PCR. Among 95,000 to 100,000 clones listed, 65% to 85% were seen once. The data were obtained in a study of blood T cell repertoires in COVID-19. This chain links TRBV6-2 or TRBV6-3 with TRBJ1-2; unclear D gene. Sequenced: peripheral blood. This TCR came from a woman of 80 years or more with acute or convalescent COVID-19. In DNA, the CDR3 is TGTGCCAGCAGTTACTCGCGAGGCTACACCTTC. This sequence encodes CASSYSRGYTF.